These 28 T cell receptor beta chains originate from one sample sequenced in a study of CD8+CD57+ T cells in acquired aplastic anemia. The sequenced patients had an expansion of CD8+CD57+ cells seen by flow cytometry. Both TCR beta VDJ combination and CDR3 sequence profiling were carried out. Genomic DNA was the template for this profiling. TCRdb ran MiXCR on the reads and lists one entry per CDR3 protein. The data show 100,000 to 150,000 distinct CDR3 sequences, 58% seen once. The specimen was sorted CD4+, CD8+, or CD8+CD57+ T cells (not recorded which) from PBMCs. The receptors here all came from a human donor with aplastic anemia.

The rearrangement joins TRBV5-6 to TRBJ2-7; a possible D gene is TRBD1 (5 bases). The CDR3 extends over 13 amino acids. Germline V gene data show CDR1 as SGHDT and CDR2 as YYEEEE. V was pared by 2 bases and J by 7 bases, with 13 bases between. The CDR3 region is CASSFQLRGEQYF. As DNA, the CDR3 is TGTGCCAGCAGCTTCCAGTTAAGGGGTGAGCAGTACTTC.

The rearrangement uses TRBV4-3 and TRBJ2-6; no clear D. The germline CDR1 and CDR2 sequences are LGHNA and YSLEER. The CDR3 has 14 amino acids. Trimming cost V 1 base and J 1 base, with 2 bases left between them. The CDR3 sequence is CASSQVSGANVLTF. In DNA, the CDR3 is TGCGCCAGCAGCCAAGTATCTGGGGCCAACGTCCTGACTTTC.

The chain is built from TRBV20-1 and TRBJ2-5; TRBD2 matches at 8 bases. This CDR3 has 14 amino acids. With V trimmed by 3 bases and J by 3 bases, 6 bases remained unmatched. CDR1 is DFQATT and CDR2 is SNEGSKA in the germline V gene (reference sequence). As DNA, the CDR3 is TGCAGTGCTAGCATTGGACTAGCCGAAGAGACCCAGTACTTC. Translating gives CSASIGLAEETQYF.

In its sample, this clonotype was seen many times. The chain employs TRBV10-3 and TRBJ2-2; possible D gene TRBD1, 6 bases. Germline-derived CDR1 and CDR2 are ENHRY and SYGVKD. The V and J ends lost 3 bases and 5 bases respectively, with 10 bases between them. CDR3 length: 14 residues. In nucleotides, the CDR3 is TGTGCCATCAGTGATGGGGGCGTTACCGGGGAGCTGTTTTTT. Protein product: CAISDGGVTGELFF.

This clonotype was found a few times. This chain uses TRBV29-1 with TRBJ1-1, with 7 bases fitting TRBD1. V was pared by 6 bases and J by 1 base, with 5 bases of the junction left unmatched. This CDR3 has 13 amino acids. Germline V gene lookup returns CDR1 SQVTM and CDR2 ANQGSEA. CDR3 amino acids: CSVDGQENTEAFF. For the CDR3, the DNA is TGCAGCGTGGATGGACAGGAGAACACTGAAGCTTTCTTT.

This clonotype was seen a few times. The J gene is TRBJ2-1, the V gene TRBV10-3; possible D gene TRBD2, 6 bases. Germline-derived CDR1 and CDR2 are ENHRY and SYGVKD. Trimming left V 8 bases short and J 5 bases short, with 19 bases between. CDR3 length: 15 amino acids. CDR3 region: CAIAATGTSNNEQFF. CDR3 coding DNA: TGTGCCATCGCGGCAACCGGGACTTCAAACAATGAGCAGTTCTTC.

The chain couples TRBV15 to TRBJ1-2, with 12 positions matching TRBD1. Trimming cost V 1 base and J 6 bases; bases outside gene matches: 6. The germline V gene has CDR1 LNHNV and CDR2 YYDKDF (reference sequence). The CDR3 contains 16 residues. CDR3 region: CATSRGGTGGKDGYTF. The CDR3 region has the DNA TGTGCCACCAGCAGAGGGGGGACAGGGGGCAAGGATGGCTACACCTTC.

This clonotype occurred a few times. The gene calls are TRBV10-2 and TRBJ2-1; 8 positions match TRBD2. From germline, CDR1 is WSHSY and CDR2 SAAADI. The CDR3 spans 16 residues. The junction had 17 bases not matched to a gene; V was cut back by 7 bases and J by 9 bases. As DNA, the CDR3 is TGCGCCAGCATCACGACGTCCGGGACTAGGTCATTTGAGCAGTTCTTC. Protein sequence: CASITTSGTRSFEQFF.

There are many counts of this clonotype. The chain carries TRBV19 and TRBJ1-1, with 9 bases lining up with TRBD1. The V gene end was trimmed by 6 bases and the J gene end by 7 bases; junction bases not matched to a gene: 9. Germline V gene sequence: CDR1 LNHDA, CDR2 SQIVND (reference sequence). The CDR3 is made up of 14 amino acids. The CDR3 bases are TGTGCCAGTAGCCTTACGGACAGGGGCGGTGAAGCTTTCTTT. Amino acid sequence: CASSLTDRGGEAFF.

The V and J genes are TRBV25-1 and TRBJ1-2; D possibly corresponds to TRBD1 (6 bases). Germline lookup yields CDR1 MGHDK and CDR2 SYGVNS. This CDR3 has 17 residues. V was clipped by 1 base and J by 4 bases, with 19 bases between them. In nucleotides, the CDR3 is TGTGCCAGCAGTGAATCCTCCAAACAGGGCGCCATCTATGGCTACACCTTC. Translation gives CASSESSKQGAIYGYTF.

The gene calls are TRBV2 and TRBJ1-5; 7 bases align to TRBD1. The CDR3 consists of 14 residues. Germline values: CDR1 SNHLY, CDR2 FYNNEI. Losses at the gene ends were 7 bases for V and 7 bases for J; bases not matched to a gene: 10. CDR3 nucleotides: TGTGCCAGCAATGACAGGGTTGTAGCCCAGCCCCAGCATTTT. Its translation is CASNDRVVAQPQHF.

This clonotype has at least ten counts. The chain is built from TRBV6-6 and TRBJ2-5, with 10 nucleotides matching TRBD2. J lost 7 bases, V lost 4 bases, and 9 bases had no gene match. The CDR3 extends over 15 amino acids. The germline CDR1 and CDR2 sequences are MNHNY and SVGAGI (reference sequence). The CDR3: CASSSTSGPEWTQYF. The DNA of the CDR3 is TGTGCCAGCAGTTCGACTAGCGGGCCCGAGTGGACCCAGTACTTC.

The chain has TRBV18 and TRBJ1-1; tentatively, D is TRBD1 (6 bases). The germline V gene has CDR1 KGHSH and CDR2 LQKENI. V lost 6 bases and J 0 bases, leaving 14 bases between the germline ends. CDR3 length equals 15 residues. DNA for the CDR3: TGTGCCAGCTCCCAATACGGGGGCATGAACACTGAAGCTTTCTTT. Encoded protein: CASSQYGGMNTEAFF.

The genes are TRBV7-9 and TRBJ2-7; 11 bases align to TRBD2. The ends lost 3 bases at V and 3 bases at J; junction bases unmatched: 4. The CDR3 runs to 15 residues. In germline, CDR1 is SEHNR, CDR2 FQNEAQ (reference sequence). CDR3 coding DNA: TGTGCCAGCAGCTTGATTAGCGGGAGGGTCTACGAGCAGTACTTC. It codes for CASSLISGRVYEQYF.

The sample holds many counts of this clonotype. The rearrangement joins TRBV2 to TRBJ2-7, with 7 bases fitting TRBD2. The CDR3 length is 16 residues. CDR1 and CDR2 from the germline V gene are SNHLY and FYNNEI. The junction had 5 bases not matched to a gene; V was cut back by 0 bases and J by 0 bases. The CDR3 region is CASSEALRDYSYEQYF. The CDR3 nucleotides are TGTGCCAGCAGTGAAGCGCTTCGGGACTACTCCTACGAGCAGTACTTC.

The gene calls are TRBV9 and TRBJ1-1; D is ambiguous. The V end lost 3 bases, the J end lost 4 bases, and 13 bases lay between the germline ends. CDR1 and CDR2 from the germline V gene are SGDLS and YYNGEE. The CDR3 totals 14 residues. The CDR3: CASSAVRIPTEAFF. CDR3 coding DNA: TGTGCCAGCAGCGCAGTCAGGATTCCCACTGAAGCTTTCTTT. Drawing the rest from reference TRBV9 and TRBJ1-1, the complete variable domain is DSGVTQTPKHLITATGQRVTLRCSPRSGDLSVYWYQQSLDQGLQFLIQYYNGEERAKGNILERFSAQQFPDLHSELNLSSLELGDSALYFCASSAVRIPTEAFFGQGTRLTVV.

The chain uses TRBV6-4 and TRBJ1-2, with 7 bases lining up with TRBD1. Germline V gene lookup returns CDR1 MRHNA and CDR2 SNTAGT. The CDR3 contains 15 residues. The V and J ends lost 1 base and 3 bases, in that order; junction bases with no gene match: 5. CDR3 loop: CASSDFPGQYYGYTF. CDR3 nucleotides: TGTGCCAGCAGTGACTTTCCGGGACAGTACTATGGCTACACCTTC.

This clonotype was recorded once. The chain uses TRBV9 and TRBJ2-2, with TRBD2 as a possible D gene (6 bases). The CDR3 consists of 13 residues. Germline V gives CDR1 SGDLS, CDR2 YYNGEE. Trimming left V 0 bases short and J 7 bases short, with 7 bases between. CDR3 loop: CASSVDGSGELFF. Written as DNA, the CDR3 is TGTGCCAGCAGCGTAGACGGGAGCGGGGAGCTGTTTTTT.

CDR3 sequence: CASRAGTAGNSPLHF. The DNA for the CDR3 is TGTGCCAGCAGAGCTGGGACAGCGGGTAATTCACCCCTCCACTTT. The J gene is TRBJ1-6, the V gene TRBV2; 7 bases line up with TRBD1. The V and J ends lost 6 bases and 6 bases, in that order; junction bases with no gene match: 8. Germline V CDR1 and CDR2: SNHLY, FYNNEI. There are 15 residues in the CDR3.

V gene TRBV24-1 combines with J gene TRBJ2-3; D may be TRBD1 or TRBD2 (5 bases each). The V end lost 3 bases, the J end lost 2 bases, and 11 bases lay between the germline ends. Germline CDR1 and CDR2: KGHDR and SFDVKD. This CDR3 has 15 residues. CDR3 sequence: CATSDPGPVTDTQYF. CDR3 in DNA: TGTGCCACCAGTGATCCGGGACCAGTCACAGATACGCAGTATTTT.

This clonotype was recorded many times. J is TRBJ2-7 and V is TRBV27, with D possibly TRBD2 on 6 matching bases. Trimming took 5 bases from V and 0 from J, leaving 8 bases between them. The CDR3 is made up of 13 amino acids. Germline values: CDR1 MNHEY, CDR2 SMNVEV (reference sequence). DNA for the CDR3: TGTGCCAGCAGTCGGGGGAGCTCCTACGAGCAGTACTTC. Translated: CASSRGSSYEQYF.

This clonotype appeared many times. The chain links TRBV7-9 to TRBJ1-1; weak D call: TRBD1 (6 bases). Germline lookup yields CDR1 SEHNR and CDR2 FQNEAQ (reference sequence). The CDR3 loop spans 14 amino acids. V was trimmed by 7 bases and J by 3 bases, leaving 15 bases between them. CDR3 protein: CASIPPGQHTEAFF. The CDR3 DNA follows: TGTGCCAGCATCCCTCCGGGACAACACACTGAAGCTTTCTTT.

This clonotype was detected only a few times. The rearrangement joins TRBV25-1 to TRBJ1-1; tentative D call: TRBD1 (5 bases). This CDR3 has 15 amino acids. With 6 bases removed from V and 0 bases from J, the gap between germline ends came to 14 bases. Germline V gene lookup returns CDR1 MGHDK and CDR2 SYGVNS. DNA for the CDR3: TGTGCCAGCAGCGAAGGGGCTTCAATGAACACTGAAGCTTTCTTT. As protein: CASSEGASMNTEAFF.

This clonotype occurred a few times. The chain couples TRBV2 to TRBJ1-1; 12 nucleotides line up with TRBD1. The length of the CDR3 is 14 residues. V lost 8 bases and J lost 2; bases outside the gene matches: 3. Germline assignment: CDR1 SNHLY and CDR2 FYNNEI. CDR3 bases: TGTGCCAGCGGGACAGGGGGCTTCAACACTGAAGCTTTCTTT. Translating it yields CASGTGGFNTEAFF. The entire variable domain, with the rest obtained from reference TRBV2 and TRBJ1-1, is as follows: EPEVTQTPSHQVTQMGQEVILRCVPISNHLYFYWYRQILGQKVEFLVSFYNNEISEKSEIFDDQFSVERPDGSNFTLKIRSTKLEDSAMYFCASGTGGFNTEAFFGQGTRLTVV.

The chain couples TRBV2 to TRBJ2-5; TRBD1 agrees at 7 bases. The length of the CDR3 is 12 residues. The germline V gene encodes CDR1 SNHLY and CDR2 FYNNEI. J was trimmed by 5 bases and V by 5 bases; bases with no gene match: 2. This CDR3 reads CASSKDRETQYF. The CDR3 region has the DNA TGTGCCAGCAGTAAGGACAGGGAGACCCAGTACTTC.

V and J are TRBV5-4 and TRBJ2-4, with a tentative D call TRBD2 (6 bases). This CDR3 contains 16 residues. Trimming cost V 7 bases and J 1 base, with 18 bases left between them. Germline assignment: CDR1 SGHNT and CDR2 YYREEE (reference sequence). CDR3 in amino acids: CASRSWGDAAKNIQYF. CDR3 nucleotides: TGTGCCAGCCGCTCCTGGGGGGACGCCGCCAAAAACATTCAGTACTTC.

The chain combines TRBV2 with TRBJ1-1; tentative D call: TRBD1 (5 bases). With 8 bases removed from V and 0 bases from J, the gap between germline ends came to 10 bases. There are 13 residues in the CDR3. CDR1 and CDR2 (germline): SNHLY, FYNNEI. CDR3 DNA sequence: TGTGCCAGCTCGCGGGGGATGAACACTGAAGCTTTCTTT. As protein: CASSRGMNTEAFF.

This sequence joins TRBV20-1 and TRBJ2-7; tentative D call: TRBD2 (5 bases). Trimming shortened V by 4 bases and J by 2 bases, and 15 bases separated the two germline ends. Germline loops: CDR1 DFQATT, CDR2 SNEGSKA (reference sequence). CDR3 size: 14 residues. The CDR3 loop is CSAKAAPGPYEQYF. The CDR3 DNA reads TGCAGTGCTAAAGCGGCTCCTGGGCCCTACGAGCAGTACTTC.